The T cell receptor (beta chain) under discussion was sequenced for a study of human T cells and chemical hapten exposure (dated by TCRdb to 2020 to 2022). For the wider study: For sensitization, 2% DPC in acetone was applied to an approximately 2 cm by approximately 2 cm area of upper inner arm skin. Throughout the study period of around 24 weeks, patients also received therapeutic DPC doses to the scalp every week. Patch testing on the upper back used Finn chambers containing 0.01% DPC, with scoring done after 6 days according to International Contact Dermatitis Research Group standards. The mostly female patient cohort included alopecia areata with under or over 50% scalp involvement, alopecia totalis and alopecia universalis. Libraries were combined into a pool for sequencing, and differences in TCR yield between samples came mainly from small differences in library volumes within the pool. Peripheral blood TCR repertoire changes were tracked in vivo in alopecia patients during primary and secondary sensitization to the hapten diphenylcyclopropenone (DPC). Blood samples were taken from patients before sensitization (week 0) and then at 2, 6 and about 24 weeks after DPC sensitization. Nearly 30 alopecia patients provided blood for TCR sequencing at one to four time points (pre-sensitization, 2, 6 and 24 weeks). The paper as a whole reports these results and caveats: All patients had alopecia, a presumed autoimmune disease, so their immune response might differ from that of healthy individuals. After repeated subsampling, changes were observed in the strength of the expansion versus patch-test correlation and in the threshold at which the correlation became significant. Compared with pre-sensitization or healthy control sets, expanded TCRs formed significantly more large CDR3 similarity clusters, which is consistent with antigen-driven responses. Patch test score was positively correlated with the number of PT1 expanded TCRs, with significance at thresholds 8, 16 and 32 but not at 4. The number of TCRs above 1 in 1000 frequency did not change with DPC sensitization; there was no evidence of global repertoire structure alterations.

The time point tag for this specimen amounts to: patch test 2, 6 weeks after DPC sensitization. The treatment or condition label here, explained by the study, means: therapeutic diphenylcyclopropenone sensitization with weekly scalp DPC. At each patch-test visit, blood was drawn before the patch test was applied. Patients were considered eligible if aged 18 to 70, diagnosed with alopecia and deemed suitable for DPC therapy, and patients were excluded if pregnant. Total RNA was isolated from unfractionated whole blood collected in Tempus Blood RNA tubes. This clonotype was counted at least ten times. Its antigen remains unidentified. Base qualities are missing; no much larger clone stands one base away. Libraries were made using RACE. TCRdb shows the sequencer as NextSeq 500. During library preparation, unique molecular identifiers were attached to individual cDNA molecules so that TCRs could be counted in a quantitative, reproducible way. Both TCR alpha and TCR beta chains were sequenced from each blood RNA sample. From the authors' description of their analysis: Samples had a median of roughly 99,000 TCRs, with a range from about 23,224 to 750,000. The Decombinator software suite was used to annotate V, J and CDR3 in the TCR reads. To make PS versus PT1 abundance plots, every sample was subsampled to the same number of TCRs (28,000). Expanded TCRs were defined as absent before sensitization and observed at least eight times at the 2-week time point. Using fastp at Q25 and MiXCR, TCRdb reprocessed the public reads and kept productive beta chains. Entries are consolidated by CDR3 protein sequence, retaining the most common genes and DNA. These V and J calls originate from TCRdb's pipeline instead of the authors' own analysis. Across this sample there are some 84,000 distinct CDR3 sequences, with 10% seen only once. The biggest ten clones account for roughly 5% of the sample.

Inclusive of the bounding cysteine and phenylalanine, the CDR3 is 13 residues long. This entry keeps only the CDR3 DNA: 39 bases, framed from base 1. The germline V gene specifies SQVTM as CDR1 and ANQGSEA as CDR2. V is pruned by 4 bases and J by 6 bases, leaving 0 bases of the junction without a gene match. Recombination joined TRBV29-1 with TRBJ1-6, and 10 junctional nucleotides match TRBD1. This sequence originates from a woman aged 50 to 60 with alopecia areata. Some clones in this sample may be carry-over from other donors' samples. Sequencing used whole blood, obtained in connection with sensitization to the hapten diphenylcyclopropenone (DPC). The CDR3 reads as follows: CSVGTGGNSPLHF. The DNA sequence follows: TGCAGCGTTGGGACAGGGGGTAATTCACCCCTCCACTTT.